The entry that follows covers one T cell receptor beta chain sequence. The data were obtained in a study of blood T cell repertoires in COVID-19. Overall study context: COVID-19 samples collected from the United States, Italy and Spain covered acute and convalescent phases. The analysed material was cDNA or gDNA that came from T cells, B-cell-depleted T cells, or PBMCs.

This CDR3 contains 14 residues. Per germline, CDR1 GTSNPN and CDR2 SVGIG (reference sequence). V gave up 1 base and J gave up 4 bases, with 10 bases separating them. Authors' data handling: Estimated nucleated cell counts came from reference gene primer amplification. Profiled with immunoSEQ multiplex PCR; TCRdb holds only in-frame clones, not every one. V, J and clone size reflect that table, while D and trimming were determined from the DNA. The table lists 55,000 to 85,000 clones, roughly 85% of them singletons, with roughly 5% in the top ten. The chain is built from TRBV30 and TRBJ2-2, with a weak D call TRBD1 (5 bases). The sequence was collected from a human donor in a cohort sampled during active COVID-19. Sequenced input: peripheral blood. CDR3 protein: CAWSALRGTGELFF. CDR3 nucleotide sequence: TGTGCCTGGAGTGCTCTTAGGGGCACCGGGGAGCTGTTTTTT.